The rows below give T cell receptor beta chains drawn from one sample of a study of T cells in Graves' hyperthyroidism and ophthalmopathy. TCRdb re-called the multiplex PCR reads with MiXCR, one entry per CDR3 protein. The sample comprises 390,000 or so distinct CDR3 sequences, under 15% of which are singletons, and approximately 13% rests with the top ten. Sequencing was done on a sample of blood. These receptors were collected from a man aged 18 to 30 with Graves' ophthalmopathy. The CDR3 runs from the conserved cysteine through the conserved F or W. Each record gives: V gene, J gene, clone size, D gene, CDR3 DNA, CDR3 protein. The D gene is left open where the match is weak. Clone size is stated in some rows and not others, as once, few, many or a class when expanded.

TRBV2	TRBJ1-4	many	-	TGTGCCAGCAGTGTTTGGCGGGGGACAAATGAAAAACTGTTTTTT	CASSVWRGTNEKLFF
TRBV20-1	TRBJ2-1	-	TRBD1	TGCAGTGCGGACGCCGGGACAGGGGGCCGAGATGAGCAGTTCTTC	CSADAGTGGRDEQFF
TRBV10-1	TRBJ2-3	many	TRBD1	TGCGCCAGCAGTGCCCAAGGGGGCAAGTCGGATACGCAGTATTTT	CASSAQGGKSDTQYF
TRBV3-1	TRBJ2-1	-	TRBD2	TGTGCCAGCAGCCCGGGACTAGCGGGGAGCTCCTACAATGAGCAGTTCTTC	CASSPGLAGSSYNEQFF
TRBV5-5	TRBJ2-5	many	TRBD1	TGTGCCAGCAGCCCCGGACAGGACCTGGCCCAGTACTTC	CASSPGQDLAQYF
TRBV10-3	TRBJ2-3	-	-	TGTGCCAGTAGAGCGGAGCTCGTAGATACGCAGTATTTT	CASRAELVDTQYF
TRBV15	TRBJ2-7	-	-	TGTGCCACCAGCAGAGTGAAGGGTTCCTACAATGAGCAGTACTTC	CATSRVKGSYNEQYF
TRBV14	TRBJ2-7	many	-	TGTGCCAGCAGCCAAGACCCAGCGGGTAGGAGCTCCTACGAGCAGTACTTC	CASSQDPAGRSSYEQYF
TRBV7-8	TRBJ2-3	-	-	TGTGCCAGCAGTTTATCTGTCCCGTGGGTTTCCACAGATACGCAGTATTTT	CASSLSVPWVSTDTQYF
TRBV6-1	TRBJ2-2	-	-	TGTGCCAGCACCCTCTTCGGGGCGTCGAACACCGGGGAGCTGTTTTTT	CASTLFGASNTGELFF
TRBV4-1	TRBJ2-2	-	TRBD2	TGCGCCAGCAGCCAAGATGGTAGCGGGGGGCGGCGCACCGGGGAGCTGTTTTTT	CASSQDGSGGRRTGELFF
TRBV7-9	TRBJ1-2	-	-	TGTGCCAGCAGCTTAGACCACGCAGGCTACACCTTC	CASSLDHAGYTF
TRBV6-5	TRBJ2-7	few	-	TGTGCCAGCAGTTACTCGGCTACTAGCCTGCAGTACTTC	CASSYSATSLQYF
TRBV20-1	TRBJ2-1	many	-	TGCAGTGCTAGAGCCACACTAGCCGTAGGCGAGCAGTTCTTC	CSARATLAVGEQFF
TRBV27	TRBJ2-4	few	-	TGTGCCAGCAGTCATCTAGCCAAAAACATTCAGTACTTC	CASSHLAKNIQYF
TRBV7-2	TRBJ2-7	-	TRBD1	TGTGCCAGCAGCCAGGGACAGTATAAGTCCTACGAGCAGTACTTC	CASSQGQYKSYEQYF
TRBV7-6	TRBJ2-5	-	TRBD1	TGTGCCAGCAGCACCGGGACAGGCAAAGAGACCCAGTACTTC	CASSTGTGKETQYF
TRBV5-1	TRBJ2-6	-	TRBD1	TGCGCCAGCAGCTTGGACGGGACAGGGAACTCTGGGGCCAACGTCCTGACTTTC	CASSLDGTGNSGANVLTF
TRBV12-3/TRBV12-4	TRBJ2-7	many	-	TGTGCCAGCAGTTTTGGAACAGGGCGGGACGAGCAGTACTTC	CASSFGTGRDEQYF
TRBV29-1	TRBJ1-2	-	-	TGCAGCGCCCCAACCGGGACAACGTCGGGGAAGAACTATGGCTACACCTTC	CSAPTGTTSGKNYGYTF
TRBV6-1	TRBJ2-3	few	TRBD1	TGTGCCAGCAGGCCTGGGACAGGGGGAGATATCACAGATACGCAGTATTTT	CASRPGTGGDITDTQYF
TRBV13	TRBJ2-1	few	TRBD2	TGTGCCAGCAGCGCCGGGACTAGCGGGAGGAACAATGAGCAGTTCTTC	CASSAGTSGRNNEQFF
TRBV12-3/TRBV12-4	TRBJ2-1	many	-	TGTGCCAGCAGTTTGATGGTCGGCTACAATGAGCAGTTCTTC	CASSLMVGYNEQFF
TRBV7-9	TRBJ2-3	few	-	TGTGCCAGCAGCTTAGGGGGATCAAGGGCCACAGATACGCAGTATTTT	CASSLGGSRATDTQYF
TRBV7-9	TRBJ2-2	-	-	TGTGCCAGCAGCTTGGGACAGGCGGGGGACACCGGGGAGCTGTTTTTT	CASSLGQAGDTGELFF
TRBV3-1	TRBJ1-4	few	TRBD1	TGTGCCAGCAGCCATGTTAACAAAGGGGGCCTTAGCGAAAAACTGTTTTTT	CASSHVNKGGLSEKLFF
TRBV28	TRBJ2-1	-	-	TGTGCCAGCAGTCGAGTACGGGGCCGGGGCAATGAGCAGTTCTTC	CASSRVRGRGNEQFF
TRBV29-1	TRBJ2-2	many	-	TGCAGCGTTGGTCTGGGCCAGGGGAGCGGGGAGCTGTTTTTT	CSVGLGQGSGELFF
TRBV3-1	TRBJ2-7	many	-	TGTGCCAGCAGCCAAGCGCGGCTGACCACCTACGAGCAGTACTTC	CASSQARLTTYEQYF